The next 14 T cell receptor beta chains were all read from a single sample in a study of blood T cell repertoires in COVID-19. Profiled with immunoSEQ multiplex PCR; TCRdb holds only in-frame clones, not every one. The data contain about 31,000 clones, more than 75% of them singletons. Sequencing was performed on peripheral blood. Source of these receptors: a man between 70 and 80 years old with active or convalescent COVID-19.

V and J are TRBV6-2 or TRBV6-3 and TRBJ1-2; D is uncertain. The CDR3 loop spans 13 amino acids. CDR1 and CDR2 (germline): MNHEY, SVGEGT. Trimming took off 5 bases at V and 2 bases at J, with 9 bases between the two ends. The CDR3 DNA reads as TGTGCCAGCAGTCCGACGGGAAACTATGGCTACACCTTC. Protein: CASSPTGNYGYTF.

The CDR3 region has the DNA TGTGCCAGCTCACCGGGGAGCCAGTACGAGCAGTACGTC. The encoded protein is CASSPGSQYEQYV. The V and J genes are TRBV18 and TRBJ2-7; the D gene is possibly TRBD2 (5 bases). Looked up from germline, CDR1 is KGHSH and CDR2 is LQKENI. CDR3 length: 13 amino acids. V lost 3 bases, J lost 4 bases, and 10 bases lay in between.

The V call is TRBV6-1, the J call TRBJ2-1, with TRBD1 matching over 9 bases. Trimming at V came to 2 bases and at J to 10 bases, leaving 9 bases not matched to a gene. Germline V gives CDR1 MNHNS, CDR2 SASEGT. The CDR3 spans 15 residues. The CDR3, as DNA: TGTGCCAGCAGTGAAAGGGGGACAGGGTTGTGGGAGCAGTTCTTC. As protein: CASSERGTGLWEQFF.

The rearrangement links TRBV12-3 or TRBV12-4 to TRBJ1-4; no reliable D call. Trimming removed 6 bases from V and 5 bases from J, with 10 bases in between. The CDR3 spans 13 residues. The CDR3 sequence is CASRESSNEKLFF. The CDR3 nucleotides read TGTGCCAGCAGAGAGTCCTCCAATGAAAAACTGTTTTTT.

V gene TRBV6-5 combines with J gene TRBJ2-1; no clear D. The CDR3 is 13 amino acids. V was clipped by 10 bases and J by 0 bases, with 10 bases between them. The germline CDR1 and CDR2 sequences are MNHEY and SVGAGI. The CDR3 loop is CATPGPSYNEQFF. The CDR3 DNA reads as TGTGCCACCCCTGGGCCCTCCTACAATGAGCAGTTCTTC.

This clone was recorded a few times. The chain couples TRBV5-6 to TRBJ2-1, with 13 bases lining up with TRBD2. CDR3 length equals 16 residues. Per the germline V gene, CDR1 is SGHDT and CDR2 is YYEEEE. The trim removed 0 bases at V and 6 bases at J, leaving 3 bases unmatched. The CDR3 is CASSLVTSGRSNEQFF. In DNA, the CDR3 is TGTGCCAGCAGCTTGGTGACTAGCGGGAGGAGCAATGAGCAGTTCTTC.

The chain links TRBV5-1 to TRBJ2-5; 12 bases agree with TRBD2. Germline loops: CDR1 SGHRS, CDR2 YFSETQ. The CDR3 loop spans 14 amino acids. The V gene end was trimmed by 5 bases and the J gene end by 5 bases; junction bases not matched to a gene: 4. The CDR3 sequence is CASRTSGSDETQYF. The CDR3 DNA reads TGCGCCAGCAGGACTAGCGGGAGCGACGAGACCCAGTACTTC.

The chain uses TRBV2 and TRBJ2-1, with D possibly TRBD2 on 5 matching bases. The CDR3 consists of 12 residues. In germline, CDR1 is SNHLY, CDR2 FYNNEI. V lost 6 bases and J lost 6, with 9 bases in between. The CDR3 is CASRAAGNEQFF. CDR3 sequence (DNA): TGTGCCAGCAGGGCGGCGGGCAATGAGCAGTTCTTC.

The DNA for the CDR3 is TGTGCCAGCAGCCGGAGGGACAGGGAAGGGGATACGCAGTATTTT. It specifies CASSRRDREGDTQYF. The chain combines TRBV14 with TRBJ2-3; TRBD1 matches 9 bases. The germline CDR1 and CDR2 sequences are SGHDN and FVKESK. The CDR3 has 15 residues. J was trimmed by 6 bases and V by 4 bases; bases with no gene match: 8.

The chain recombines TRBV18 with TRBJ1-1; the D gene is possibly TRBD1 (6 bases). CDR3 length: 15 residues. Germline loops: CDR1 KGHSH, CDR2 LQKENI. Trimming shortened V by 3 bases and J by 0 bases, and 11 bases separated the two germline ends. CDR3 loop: CASSPLRDMNTEAFF. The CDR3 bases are TGTGCCAGCTCACCCCTCCGGGACATGAACACTGAAGCTTTCTTT.

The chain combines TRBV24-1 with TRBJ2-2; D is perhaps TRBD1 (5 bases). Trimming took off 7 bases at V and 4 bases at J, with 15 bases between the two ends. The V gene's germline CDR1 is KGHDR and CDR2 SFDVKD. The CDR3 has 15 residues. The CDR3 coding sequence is TGTGCCACCAGCCAAAGTGGGGCTGGCACCGGGGAGCTGTTTTTT. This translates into CATSQSGAGTGELFF.

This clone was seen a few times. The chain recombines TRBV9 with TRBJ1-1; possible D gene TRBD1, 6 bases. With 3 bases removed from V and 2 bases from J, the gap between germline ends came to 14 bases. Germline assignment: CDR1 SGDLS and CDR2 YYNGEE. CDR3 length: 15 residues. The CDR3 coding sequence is TGTGCCAGCAGCGCTGCCGTAGGGGGAAACACTGAAGCTTTCTTT. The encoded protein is CASSAAVGGNTEAFF.

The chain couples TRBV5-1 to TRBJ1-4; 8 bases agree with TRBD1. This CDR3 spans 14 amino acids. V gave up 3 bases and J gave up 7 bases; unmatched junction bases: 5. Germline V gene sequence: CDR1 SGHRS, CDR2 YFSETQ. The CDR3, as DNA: TGCGCCAGCAGCTCCAGGGGGCCCTCTGAAAAACTGTTTTTT. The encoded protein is CASSSRGPSEKLFF.

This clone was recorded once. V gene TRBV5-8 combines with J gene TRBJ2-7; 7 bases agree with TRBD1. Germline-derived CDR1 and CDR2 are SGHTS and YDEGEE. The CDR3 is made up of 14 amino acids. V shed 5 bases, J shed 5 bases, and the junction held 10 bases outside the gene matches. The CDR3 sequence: CASRLGGGLHEQYF. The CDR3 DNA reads TGTGCCAGCAGACTAGGGGGCGGACTCCACGAGCAGTACTTC.